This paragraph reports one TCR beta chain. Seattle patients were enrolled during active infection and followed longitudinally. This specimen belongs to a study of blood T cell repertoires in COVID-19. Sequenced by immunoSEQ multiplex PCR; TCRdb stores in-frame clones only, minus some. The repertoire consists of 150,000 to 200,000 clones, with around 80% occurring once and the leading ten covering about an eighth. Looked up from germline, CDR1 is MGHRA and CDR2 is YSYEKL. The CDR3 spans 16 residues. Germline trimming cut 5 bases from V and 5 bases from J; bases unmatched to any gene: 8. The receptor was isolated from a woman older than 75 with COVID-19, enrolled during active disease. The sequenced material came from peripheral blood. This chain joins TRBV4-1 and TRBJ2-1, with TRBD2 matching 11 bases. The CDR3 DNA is TGCGCCAGCAGCGGATCCGGGACTAGCGGACACAATGAGCAGTTCTTC. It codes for CASSGSGTSGHNEQFF.